The sequence of this TCR beta chain was determined in a study of Ad26.COV2.S vaccination and SARS-CoV-2 variants. Broader study findings: Substantial post-vaccination breadth of spike-specific CD8+ and CD4+ T cell responses was reported.

Unmatched junction bases numbered 12, after V lost 0 bases and J lost 8 bases. The germline V gene has CDR1 PRHDT and CDR2 FYEKMQ (reference sequence). The CDR3 covers 17 residues. The sample's treatment: roughly 18 received Ad26.COV2.S at low or high dose, single or two shots; roughly 5 received placebo; per-sample allocation not given. Day 63 after the first injection of vaccine or placebo was the sampling time. The vaccine antigen was prefusion-stabilized Wuhan SARS-CoV-2 spike. Worth noting for this clone: Its antigen is currently unknown.

The repertoire was sequenced with immunoSEQ multiplex PCR; TCRdb's copy has only in-frame clones and lacks some. The sample has about 350,000 clones; about 89% are singletons. The sequencing used peripheral blood, collected in a trial of Ad26.COV2.S vaccine versus placebo. The chain combines TRBV13 with TRBJ1-2, with 10 bases aligning to TRBD1. The clonotype originates from a person between 18 and 60 years old who received the Ad26.COV2.S COVID-19 vaccine or a placebo. CDR3 residues: CASSLGLTGQGMSGYTF. The CDR3 region has the DNA TGTGCCAGCAGCTTAGGCCTTACGGGACAGGGGATGAGCGGCTACACCTTC.